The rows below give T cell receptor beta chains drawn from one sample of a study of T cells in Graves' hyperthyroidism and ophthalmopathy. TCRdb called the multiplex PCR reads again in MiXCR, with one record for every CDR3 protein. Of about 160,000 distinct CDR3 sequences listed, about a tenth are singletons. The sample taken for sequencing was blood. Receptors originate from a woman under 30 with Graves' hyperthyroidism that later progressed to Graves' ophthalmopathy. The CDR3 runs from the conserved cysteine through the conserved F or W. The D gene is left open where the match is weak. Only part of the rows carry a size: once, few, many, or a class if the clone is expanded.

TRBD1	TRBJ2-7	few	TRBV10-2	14	TGCGCCAGCCGCCCACCGGACAGGGTCTACGAGCAGTACTTC	CASRPPDRVYEQYF
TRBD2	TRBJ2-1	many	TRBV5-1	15	TGCGCCAGCAGCCTGCGAAGCGGGACTTACAATGAGCAGTTCTTC	CASSLRSGTYNEQFF
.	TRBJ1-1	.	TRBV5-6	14	TGTGCCAGCAGCTTGGGACCGAAGAACACTGAAGCTTTCTTT	CASSLGPKNTEAFF
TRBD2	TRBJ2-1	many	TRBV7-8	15	TGTGCCAGCAGCTTATTGCTAGCGGGATACAATGAGCAGTTCTTC	CASSLLLAGYNEQFF
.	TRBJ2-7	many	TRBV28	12	TGTGCCAGCAGTTTATCGACCTACGAGCAGTACTTC	CASSLSTYEQYF
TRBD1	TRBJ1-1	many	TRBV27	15	TGTGCCAGCAGTACCTACAGGGGGACGGGGGCTGAAGCTTTCTTT	CASSTYRGTGAEAFF
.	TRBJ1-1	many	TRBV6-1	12	TGTGCCAGCAGTGAAGGGGCAGCTGAAGCTTTCTTT	CASSEGAAEAFF
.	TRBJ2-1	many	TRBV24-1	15	TGTGCCACCAGTGAGAAGGCCGGGCAATACAATGAGCAGTTCTTC	CATSEKAGQYNEQFF
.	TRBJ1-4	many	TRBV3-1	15	TGTGCCAGCAGGAAACAGGGACTTCCTAATGAAAAACTGTTTTTT	CASRKQGLPNEKLFF
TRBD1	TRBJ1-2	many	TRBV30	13	TGTGCCTGGAGCGACAGGGTATACTATGGCTACACCTTC	CAWSDRVYYGYTF
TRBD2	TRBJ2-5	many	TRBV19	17	TGTGCCAGTAGTAGAAGACTAGCGGGAGTGGGTGTGGAGACCCAGTACTTC	CASSRRLAGVGVETQYF
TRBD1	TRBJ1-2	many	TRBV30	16	TGTGCCTGGAGCCTCTTAAAGGACAGGGGCAACTATGGCTACACCTTC	CAWSLLKDRGNYGYTF
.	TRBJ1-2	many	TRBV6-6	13	TGTGCCAGCAGTTACTCCGGGAGAGATGGCTACACCTTC	CASSYSGRDGYTF
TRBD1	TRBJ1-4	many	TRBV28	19	TGTGCCAGCAGTTTTCGTCTTTCGGTACAGGGGGAGATCGATGAAAAACTGTTTTTT	CASSFRLSVQGEIDEKLFF
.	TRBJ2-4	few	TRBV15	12	TGTGCCACCAGCACGGAAGGTGACATTCAGTACTTC	CATSTEGDIQYF
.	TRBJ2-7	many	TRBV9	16	TGTGCCAGCAGCGTAGGGGACCACCCGAGCTCCTACGAGCAGTACTTC	CASSVGDHPSSYEQYF
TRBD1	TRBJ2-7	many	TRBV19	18	TGTGCCAGTAGTATAGATCTGGGGACAGGGGACCGAAATTACGAGCAGTACTTC	CASSIDLGTGDRNYEQYF
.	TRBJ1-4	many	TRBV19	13	TGTGCCAGTAGAGACACCTTGGGGGAAAAACTGTTTTTT	CASRDTLGEKLFF
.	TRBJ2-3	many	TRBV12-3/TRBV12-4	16	TGTGCCAGCAGCGGGCTGATAGCCCCTAGCACAGATACGCAGTATTTT	CASSGLIAPSTDTQYF
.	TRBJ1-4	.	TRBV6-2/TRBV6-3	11	TGTGCCAGCAGTTCTAGGGGAAAACTGTTTTTT	CASSSRGKLFF
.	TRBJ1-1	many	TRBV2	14	TGTGCCAGCCACCAGGGAGCACGGGTAACTGAAGCTTTCTTT	CASHQGARVTEAFF
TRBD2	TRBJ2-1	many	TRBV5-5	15	TGTGCCAGCAGCTACCAGACTAGCGACATCAATGAGCAGTTCTTC	CASSYQTSDINEQFF
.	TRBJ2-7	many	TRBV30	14	TGTGCCTGGAGTGTACTGGACAGTTCCTACGAGCAGTACTTC	CAWSVLDSSYEQYF
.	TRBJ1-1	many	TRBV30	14	TGTGCCTGGAGTGTACCGCCGGGAAGGAGACAAGCTTTCTTT	CAWSVPPGRRQAFF
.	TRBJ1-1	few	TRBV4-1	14	TGCGCCAGCAGCCAACCCCTGACTAACACTGAAGCTTTCTTT	CASSQPLTNTEAFF
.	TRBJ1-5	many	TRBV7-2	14	TGTGCCAGCAGCCCCCCGGGAGGCTTTCAGCCCCAGCATTTT	CASSPPGGFQPQHF
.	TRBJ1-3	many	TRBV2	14	TGTGCCAGCAGATCGGATCGATCTGGAAACACCATATATTTT	CASRSDRSGNTIYF
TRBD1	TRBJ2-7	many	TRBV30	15	TGTGCCTGGAGCGGACAGGGGGCTCGGTCCTACGAGCAGTACTTC	CAWSGQGARSYEQYF
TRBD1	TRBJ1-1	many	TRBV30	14	TGTGCCTGGAGTGGGGGACAGTTGAACACTGAAGCTTTCTTT	CAWSGGQLNTEAFF
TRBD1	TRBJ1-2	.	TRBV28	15	TGTGCCAGCAGTTTATCCGGACAGGGCTTCTATGGCTACACCTTC	CASSLSGQGFYGYTF
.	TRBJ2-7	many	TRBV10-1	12	TGCGCCAGCAGTGAAAAGTTTGAGCAGCAGTACTTC	CASSEKFEQQYF
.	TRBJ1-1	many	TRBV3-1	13	TGTGCCAGCAGCCCTGGCAGTCGGGGTGAAGCTTTCTTT	CASSPGSRGEAFF
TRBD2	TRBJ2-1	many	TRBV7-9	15	TGTGCCAGCAGCACCGGGACTAGCGGGAGCGATGAGCAGTTCTTC	CASSTGTSGSDEQFF
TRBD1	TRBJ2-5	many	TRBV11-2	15	TGTGCCAGCAGCTTAGCTCCCAGGGGGCAAGAGACCCAGTACTTC	CASSLAPRGQETQYF
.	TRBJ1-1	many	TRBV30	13	TGTGCCTGGAGTGTACTAAGGAACACTGAAGCTTTCTTT	CAWSVLRNTEAFF
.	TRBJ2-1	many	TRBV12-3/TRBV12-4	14	TGTGCCAGCAGTTTATTGGCTAGCTATAATGAGCAGTTCTTC	CASSLLASYNEQFF
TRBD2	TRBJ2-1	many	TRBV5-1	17	TGCGCCAGCAGCCTGGGGCTAGCGGGAGGGCCGGGTAATGAGCAGTTCTTC	CASSLGLAGGPGNEQFF
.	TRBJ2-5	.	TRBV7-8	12	TGTGCCAGCAGCGTTAACCTGGGGACCCAGTACTTC	CASSVNLGTQYF
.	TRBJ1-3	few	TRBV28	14	TGTGCCAGCAGTTTCCAGGAGGGGCCAAACACCATATATTTT	CASSFQEGPNTIYF
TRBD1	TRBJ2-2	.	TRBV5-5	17	TGTGCCAGCAGCTTGTTCGACAGGGAAGGGAACACCGGGGAGCTGTTTTTT	CASSLFDREGNTGELFF
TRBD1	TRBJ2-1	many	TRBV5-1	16	TGCGCCAGCGGTTTCGTGGGACAGGGTATTTACAATGAGCAGTTCTTC	CASGFVGQGIYNEQFF
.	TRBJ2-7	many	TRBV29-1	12	TGCAGCGCCAAAGCCCCCACCCCCGAGCAGTACTTC	CSAKAPTPEQYF
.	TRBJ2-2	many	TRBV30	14	TGTGCCTGGAGTGTACCAGGGGTCACCGGGGAGCTGTTTTTT	CAWSVPGVTGELFF
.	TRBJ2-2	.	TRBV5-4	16	TGTGCCAGCAGCTTGAGTCAGGGGCAGAACACCGGGGAGCTGTTTTTT	CASSLSQGQNTGELFF
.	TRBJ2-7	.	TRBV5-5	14	TGTGCCAGCAGCCCGGGACGGCACTCCTACGAGCAGTACTTC	CASSPGRHSYEQYF
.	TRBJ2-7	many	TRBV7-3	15	TGTGCCAGCAGCTTAAGTGGGGGCAGGTCCTACGAGCAGTACTTC	CASSLSGGRSYEQYF
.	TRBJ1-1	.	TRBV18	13	TGTGCCAGCTCACCACATCCAGGGGTTGAAGCTTTCTTT	CASSPHPGVEAFF
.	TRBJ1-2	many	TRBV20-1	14	TGCAGTGCCCGCCCCGGGACACTTAACTATGGCTACACCTTC	CSARPGTLNYGYTF
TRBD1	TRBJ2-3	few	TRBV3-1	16	TGTGCCAGCAGCCCAGGGACAGGGAAGGGGGAAAATACGCAGTATTTT	CASSPGTGKGENTQYF